Sequencing of this T cell receptor (beta chain) was carried out in a study of cytomegalovirus exposure and HLA in healthy donors. This PCR relied on a set of 60 Vbeta primers and 13 Jbeta primers. Authors' data handling: Later, 75 million to 100 million unique TCR beta chains were counted in an analysis, and approximately 10 million of them were shared. Measured with immunoSEQ multiplex PCR; TCRdb has only the in-frame clones, and not every one. That table is the source of V, J and clone size, and D and trimming were worked out from the DNA. The sample consists of about 91,000 clones, about 89% of them appearing once. In regard to this clone: Antigen: not known.

Study-wide points: Researchers counted 180 or so TCR beta chains as cytomegalovirus-associated. Reportedly, a later analysis found an Asian-associated ancestry cluster had fewer N-insertions than the approximately 700-donor mean.

Sequencing was carried out using PBMCs. This sequence was found in a man aged 30 to 39 in good health and CMV-seropositive.

The DNA of the CDR3 is TGTGCCAGCACCCGACAACTGGGCACTGAAGCTTTCTTT. This translates into CASTRQLGTEAFF. This chain links TRBV7-9 with TRBJ1-1, with D unresolved. V was shortened by 7 bases and J by 4 bases, with 13 bases between the two germline ends. In germline, CDR1 is SEHNR, CDR2 FQNEAQ (reference sequence). The CDR3 loop spans 13 amino acids.